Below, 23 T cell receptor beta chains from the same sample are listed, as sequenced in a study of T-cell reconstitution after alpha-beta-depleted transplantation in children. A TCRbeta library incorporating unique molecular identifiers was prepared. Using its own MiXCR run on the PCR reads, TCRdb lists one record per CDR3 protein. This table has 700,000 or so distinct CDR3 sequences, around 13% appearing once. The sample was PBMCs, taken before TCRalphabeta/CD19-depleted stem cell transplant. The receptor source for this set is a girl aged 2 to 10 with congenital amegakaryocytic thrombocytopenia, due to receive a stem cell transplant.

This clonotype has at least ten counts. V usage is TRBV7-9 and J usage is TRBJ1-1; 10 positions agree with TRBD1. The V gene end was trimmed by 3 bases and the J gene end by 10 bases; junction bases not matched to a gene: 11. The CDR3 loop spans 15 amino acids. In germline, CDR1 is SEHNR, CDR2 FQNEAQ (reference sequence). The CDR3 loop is CASSFTPGRDRGAFF. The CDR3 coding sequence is TGTGCCAGCAGCTTTACCCCGGGTAGGGACAGGGGAGCTTTCTTT.

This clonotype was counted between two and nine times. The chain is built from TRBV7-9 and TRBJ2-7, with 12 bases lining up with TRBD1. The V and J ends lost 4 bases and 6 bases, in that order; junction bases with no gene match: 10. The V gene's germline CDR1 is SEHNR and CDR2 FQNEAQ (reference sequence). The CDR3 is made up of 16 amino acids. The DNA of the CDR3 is TGTGCCAGCAGCTATCCGGGGACAGGGGGCAACGGCGAGCAGTACTTC. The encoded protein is CASSYPGTGGNGEQYF.

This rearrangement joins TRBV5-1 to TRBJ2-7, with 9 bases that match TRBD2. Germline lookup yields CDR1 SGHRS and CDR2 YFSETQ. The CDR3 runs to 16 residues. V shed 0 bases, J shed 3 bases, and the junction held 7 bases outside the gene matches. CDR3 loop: CASSLDVAGAYYEQYF. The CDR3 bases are TGCGCCAGCAGCTTGGACGTAGCGGGAGCGTACTACGAGCAGTACTTC.

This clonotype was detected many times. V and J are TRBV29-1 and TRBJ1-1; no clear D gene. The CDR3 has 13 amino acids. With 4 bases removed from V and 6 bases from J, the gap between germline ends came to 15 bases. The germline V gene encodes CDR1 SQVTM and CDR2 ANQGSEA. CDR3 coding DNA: TGCAGCGTTGTCCCTCGTCCCGGGGCTGAAGCTTTCTTT. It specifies CSVVPRPGAEAFF. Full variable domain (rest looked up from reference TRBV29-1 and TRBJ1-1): SAVISQKPSRDICQRGTSLTIQCQVDSQVTMMFWYRQQPGQSLTLIATANQGSEATYESGFVIDKFPISRPNLTFSTLTVSNMSPEDSSIYLCSVVPRPGAEAFFGQGTRLTVV.

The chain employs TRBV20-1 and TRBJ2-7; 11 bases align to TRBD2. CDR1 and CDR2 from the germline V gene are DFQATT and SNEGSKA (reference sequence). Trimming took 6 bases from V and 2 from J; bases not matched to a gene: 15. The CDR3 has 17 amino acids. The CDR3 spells CSALPGVAGGFTYEQYF. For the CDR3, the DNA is TGCAGTGCACTCCCCGGGGTAGCGGGAGGGTTTACCTACGAGCAGTACTTC.

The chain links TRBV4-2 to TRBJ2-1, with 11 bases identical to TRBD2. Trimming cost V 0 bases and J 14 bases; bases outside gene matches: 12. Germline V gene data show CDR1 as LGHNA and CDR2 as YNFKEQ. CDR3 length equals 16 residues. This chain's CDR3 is CASSQEASGRRGHKFF. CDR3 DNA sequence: TGTGCCAGCAGCCAAGAGGCTAGCGGGAGGAGGGGTCACAAGTTCTTC.

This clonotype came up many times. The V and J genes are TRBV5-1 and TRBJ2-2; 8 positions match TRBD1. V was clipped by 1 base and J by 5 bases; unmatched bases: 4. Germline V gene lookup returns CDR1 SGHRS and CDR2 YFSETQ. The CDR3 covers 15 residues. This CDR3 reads CASSLLQGVTGELFF. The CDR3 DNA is TGCGCCAGCAGCTTGCTACAGGGGGTAACCGGGGAGCTGTTTTTT.

The CDR3 nucleotides read TGTGCCAGCAGTTTAGCCACATCATCTGGCGGATTATTAGAGACCCAGTACTTC. Protein: CASSLATSSGGLLETQYF. This chain links TRBV12-3 or TRBV12-4 with TRBJ2-5; D uncertain. CDR3 length: 18 amino acids. Trimming shortened V by 0 bases and J by 4 bases, and 21 bases separated the two germline ends.

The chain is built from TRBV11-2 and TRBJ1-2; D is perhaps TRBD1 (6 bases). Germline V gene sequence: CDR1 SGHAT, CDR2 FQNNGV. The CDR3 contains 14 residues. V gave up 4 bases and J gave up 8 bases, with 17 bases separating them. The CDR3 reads CASSSPLEGEGYTF. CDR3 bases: TGTGCCAGCAGCTCCCCACTTGAGGGGGAGGGCTACACCTTC.

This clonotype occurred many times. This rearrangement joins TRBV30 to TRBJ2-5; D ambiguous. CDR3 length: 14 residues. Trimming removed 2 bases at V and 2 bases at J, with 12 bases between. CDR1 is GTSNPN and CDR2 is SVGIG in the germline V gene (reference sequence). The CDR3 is CAWSLDRSQETQYF. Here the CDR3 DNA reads TGTGCCTGGAGTTTGGACCGGAGTCAAGAGACCCAGTACTTC.

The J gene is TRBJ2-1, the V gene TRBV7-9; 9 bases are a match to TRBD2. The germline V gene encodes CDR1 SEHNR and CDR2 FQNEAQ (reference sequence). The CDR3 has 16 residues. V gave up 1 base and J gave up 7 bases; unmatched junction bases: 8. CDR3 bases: TGTGCCAGCAGCTTAGGTGCGGGAGGGCTTAGAAATGAGCAGTTCTTC. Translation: CASSLGAGGLRNEQFF.

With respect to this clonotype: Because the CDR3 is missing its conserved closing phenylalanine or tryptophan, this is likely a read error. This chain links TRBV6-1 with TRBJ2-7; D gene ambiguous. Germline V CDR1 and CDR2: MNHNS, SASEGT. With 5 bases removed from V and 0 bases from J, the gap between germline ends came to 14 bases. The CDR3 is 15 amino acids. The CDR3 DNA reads TGTGCCAGCAGTAGAAACCCCGTGAGCTCCTACGAGCAGTACTCC. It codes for CASSRNPVSSYEQYS.

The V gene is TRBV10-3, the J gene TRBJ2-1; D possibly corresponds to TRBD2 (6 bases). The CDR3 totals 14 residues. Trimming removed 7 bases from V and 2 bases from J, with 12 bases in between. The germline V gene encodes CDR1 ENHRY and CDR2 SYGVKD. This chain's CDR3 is CAINSAGAYNEQFF. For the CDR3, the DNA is TGTGCCATCAACTCAGCGGGTGCCTACAATGAGCAGTTCTTC.

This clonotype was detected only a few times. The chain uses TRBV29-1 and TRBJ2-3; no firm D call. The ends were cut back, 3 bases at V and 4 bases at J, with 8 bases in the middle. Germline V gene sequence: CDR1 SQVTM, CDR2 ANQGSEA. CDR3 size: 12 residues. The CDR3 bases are TGCAGCGTTGACGGCAAATCAGATACGCAGTATTTT. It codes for CSVDGKSDTQYF.

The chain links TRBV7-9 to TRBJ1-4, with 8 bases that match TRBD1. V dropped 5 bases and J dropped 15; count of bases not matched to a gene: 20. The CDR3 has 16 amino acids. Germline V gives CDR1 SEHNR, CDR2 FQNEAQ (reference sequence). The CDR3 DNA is TGTGCCAGCAGCCCCCCCCTCGTGACAGGGGCGGACTGGTTGTTTTTT. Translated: CASSPPLVTGADWLFF.

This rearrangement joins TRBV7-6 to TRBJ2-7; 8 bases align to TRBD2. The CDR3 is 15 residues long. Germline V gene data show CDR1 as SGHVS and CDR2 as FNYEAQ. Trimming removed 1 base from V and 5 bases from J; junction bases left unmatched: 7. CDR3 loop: CASSLDGTSINEQYF. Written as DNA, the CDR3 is TGTGCCAGCAGCTTAGACGGGACTAGTATCAACGAGCAGTACTTC. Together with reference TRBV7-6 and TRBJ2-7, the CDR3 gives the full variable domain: GAGVSQSPRYKVTKRGQDVALRCDPISGHVSLYWYRQALGQGPEFLTYFNYEAQQDKSGLPNDRFSAERPEGSISTLTIQRTEQRDSAMYRCASSLDGTSINEQYFGPGTRLTVT.

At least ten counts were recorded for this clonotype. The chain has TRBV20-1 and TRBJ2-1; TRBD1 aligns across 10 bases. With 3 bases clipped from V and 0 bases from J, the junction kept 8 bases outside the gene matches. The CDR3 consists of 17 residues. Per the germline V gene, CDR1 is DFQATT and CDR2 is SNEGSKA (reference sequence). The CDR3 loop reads CSASRDRGMSSYNEQFF. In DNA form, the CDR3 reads TGCAGTGCTAGCCGGGACAGGGGAATGAGCTCCTACAATGAGCAGTTCTTC.

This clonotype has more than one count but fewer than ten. The CDR3 nucleotides read TGTGCCAGCAGTTTACCAGGACTGCGTGACGAGCAGTACTTC. This gives the protein CASSLPGLRDEQYF. This rearrangement joins TRBV12-3 or TRBV12-4 to TRBJ2-7; D may be TRBD2 (5 bases). The V gene lost 2 bases and the J gene lost 5 bases, with 13 bases spanning the gap. The CDR3 is made up of 14 amino acids.

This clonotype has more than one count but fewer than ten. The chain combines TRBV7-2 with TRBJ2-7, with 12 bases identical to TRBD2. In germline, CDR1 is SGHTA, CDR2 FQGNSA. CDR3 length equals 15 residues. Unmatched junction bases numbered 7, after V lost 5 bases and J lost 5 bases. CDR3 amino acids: CASSMTSGGYNEQYF. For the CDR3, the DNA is TGTGCCAGCAGCATGACTAGCGGGGGATACAACGAGCAGTACTTC.

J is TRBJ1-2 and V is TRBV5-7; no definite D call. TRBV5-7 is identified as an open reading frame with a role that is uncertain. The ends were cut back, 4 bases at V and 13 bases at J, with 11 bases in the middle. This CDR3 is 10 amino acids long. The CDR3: CASSPPPITF. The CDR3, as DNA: TGTGCCAGCAGCCCCCCCCCTATCACCTTC.

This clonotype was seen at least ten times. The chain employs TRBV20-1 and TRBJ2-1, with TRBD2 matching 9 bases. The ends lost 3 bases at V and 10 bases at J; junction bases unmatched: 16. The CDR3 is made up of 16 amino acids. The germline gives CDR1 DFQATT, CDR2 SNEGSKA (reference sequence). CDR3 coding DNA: TGCAGTGCTAGTCTGCCGCGGGATAGCGGGAGAGGCGAGCAGTTCTTC. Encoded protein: CSASLPRDSGRGEQFF.

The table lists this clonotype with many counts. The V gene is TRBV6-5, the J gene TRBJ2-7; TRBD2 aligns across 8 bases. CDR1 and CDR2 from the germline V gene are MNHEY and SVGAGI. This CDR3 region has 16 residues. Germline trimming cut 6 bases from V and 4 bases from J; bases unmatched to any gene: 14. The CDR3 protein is CASSRRTSLYGYEQYF. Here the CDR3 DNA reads TGTGCCAGCAGCCGACGGACTAGCCTCTACGGGTACGAGCAGTACTTC.

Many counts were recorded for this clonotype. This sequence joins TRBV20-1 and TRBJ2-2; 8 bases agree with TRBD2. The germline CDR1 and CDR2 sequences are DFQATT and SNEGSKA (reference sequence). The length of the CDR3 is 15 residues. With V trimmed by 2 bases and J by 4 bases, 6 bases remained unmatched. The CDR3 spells CSARPSGRATGELFF. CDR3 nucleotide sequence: TGCAGTGCTAGACCCAGCGGGAGAGCCACCGGGGAGCTGTTTTTT.